This T cell receptor beta chain derives from a study of T cell responses to AZD1222 COVID-19 vaccine. Of note for this clone: Its antigen is not known. Mismatch with germline at one junction end may stem from a read error.

Clones were read by immunoSEQ multiplex PCR, and TCRdb kept only the in-frame ones, dropping some. Among 150,000 or so clones, approximately 88% were seen once, and the ten largest hold over 13%. Overall study results and limits: White British people made up most donors, females outnumbered males, and clonal diversity was possibly underestimated. Recipients of AZD1222 seropositive at baseline numbered only 6 or 7. After two AZD1222 doses, spike-specific TCR breadth and depth rose versus day 0. There were vaccine-associated CD4 TCRs across spike, dominant at 160-218 and 743-854.

The clonotype originates from an adult in good health. The specimen was peripheral blood, collected on day 0 of AZD1222 vaccination.

In DNA form, the CDR3 reads TGTGCCAGTAGTCTAGAGTCAGGGGTAAATAATTCACCCCTCCACTTT. Amino acid sequence: CASSLESGVNNSPLHF. The rearrangement uses TRBV19 and TRBJ1-6, with D tentatively TRBD1 (6 bases). The CDR3 runs to 16 residues. CDR1 and CDR2 from the germline V gene are LNHDA and SQIVND (reference sequence).